These 21 T cell receptor beta chains originate from one sample sequenced in a study of cytomegalovirus exposure and HLA in healthy donors. Both 60 Vbeta primers and 13 Jbeta primers went into the PCR. Sequencing was performed with immunoSEQ multiplex PCR; in TCRdb, only in-frame clones are kept and a portion is missing. This table has roughly 170,000 clones, 77% appearing once. Sequences were obtained from PBMCs. The origin of the receptors is a woman in her 30s in good health and CMV-seronegative.

The rearrangement links TRBV14 to TRBJ2-7; 9 bases align to TRBD1. The V gene end was trimmed by 3 bases and the J gene end by 4 bases; junction bases not matched to a gene: 1. Germline V gene data show CDR1 as SGHDN and CDR2 as FVKESK. The CDR3 totals 13 residues. For the CDR3, the DNA is TGTGCCAGCAGCCAGGGGACAGGGTACGAGCAGTACTTC. It encodes CASSQGTGYEQYF.

V and J are TRBV5-1 and TRBJ2-7; maybe TRBD2 (5 bases). Trimming took 3 bases from V and 1 from J, leaving 20 bases between them. CDR3 length: 17 residues. Germline lookup yields CDR1 SGHRS and CDR2 YFSETQ. CDR3 bases: TGCGCCAGCAGCTGGCACCACTCGGGGTTAGTTTCCTACGAGCAGTACTTC. Translating gives CASSWHHSGLVSYEQYF. The full variable domain, its missing parts supplied by reference TRBV5-1 and TRBJ2-7, is KAGVTQTPRYLIKTRGQQVTLSCSPISGHRSVSWYQQTPGQGLQFLFEYFSETQRNKGNFPGRFSGRQFSNSRSEMNVSTLELGDSALYLCASSWHHSGLVSYEQYFGPGTRLTVT.

V gene TRBV5-1 combines with J gene TRBJ2-5; 12 bases agree with TRBD2. The CDR3 is made up of 16 amino acids. The V gene end was trimmed by 4 bases and the J gene end by 1 base; junction bases not matched to a gene: 5. Germline V gene data show CDR1 as SGHRS and CDR2 as YFSETQ. In nucleotides, the CDR3 is TGCGCCAGCAGCCCAACTAGCGGGGGGCGCCAAGAGACCCAGTACTTC. Translating gives CASSPTSGGRQETQYF.

The chain combines TRBV11-2 with TRBJ2-1, with TRBD2 matching 8 bases. Unmatched junction bases numbered 7, after V lost 4 bases and J lost 5 bases. Germline V lookup: CDR1 SGHAT, CDR2 FQNNGV. CDR3 length: 15 residues. CDR3 residues: CASSSSSGSHNEQFF. The CDR3, as DNA: TGTGCCAGCAGCTCGTCCAGCGGGAGCCACAATGAGCAGTTCTTC.

The CDR3 reads CATSRDPREGQPQHF. For the CDR3, the DNA is TGTGCCACCAGCAGAGATCCCAGGGAAGGGCAGCCCCAGCATTTT. V gene TRBV15 combines with J gene TRBJ1-5, with D maybe TRBD1 (5 bases). This CDR3 has 15 amino acids. Between the trimmed V and J ends, which lost 0 bases and 7 bases, there was a span of 13 bases. Germline CDR1 is LNHNV and CDR2 is YYDKDF (reference sequence).

The chain joins TRBV14 to TRBJ1-2; 8 bases fit TRBD1. This CDR3 comprises 19 residues. J was trimmed by 2 bases and V by 1 base; bases with no gene match: 15. Germline V gene lookup returns CDR1 SGHDN and CDR2 FVKESK. The CDR3 DNA is TGTGCCAGCAGCCAAGTCATAGTCGACAGGGGTAAGAAAAACTATGGCTACACCTTC. Amino acid sequence: CASSQVIVDRGKKNYGYTF.

The chain couples TRBV5-1 to TRBJ2-7; the D is unclear. Per the germline V gene, CDR1 is SGHRS and CDR2 is YFSETQ. The CDR3 covers 17 residues. V was clipped by 0 bases and J by 2 bases, with 18 bases between them. The CDR3 sequence is CASSLVEMQVAPYEQYF. DNA for the CDR3: TGCGCCAGCAGCTTGGTTGAGATGCAGGTTGCCCCCTACGAGCAGTACTTC.

This rearrangement joins TRBV4-3 to TRBJ2-7, with 13 positions matching TRBD2. This CDR3 is built from 22 residues. Germline CDR1 is LGHNA and CDR2 is YSLEER. The ends lost 1 base at V and 2 bases at J; junction bases unmatched: 20. CDR3 sequence: CASSQVEWRVGLAGAATYEQYF. For the CDR3, the DNA is TGCGCCAGCAGCCAAGTGGAGTGGAGGGTCGGACTAGCGGGAGCGGCTACCTACGAGCAGTACTTC.

The genes are TRBV9 and TRBJ1-2; 10 nucleotides line up with TRBD1. With 4 bases clipped from V and 4 bases from J, the junction kept 10 bases outside the gene matches. The CDR3 consists of 16 residues. Germline V gene sequence: CDR1 SGDLS, CDR2 YYNGEE. In nucleotides, the CDR3 is TGTGCCAGCAGCTCCCGGACAGGGGGTAGTGGCTATGGCTACACCTTC. Amino acids: CASSSRTGGSGYGYTF.

The CDR3 DNA sequence: TGTGCCAGTAGTATAGCGCGGGGGCTAGACACTGAAGCTTTCTTT. Protein product: CASSIARGLDTEAFF. The chain has TRBV19 and TRBJ1-1; a weak D match, TRBD1 (6 bases). The CDR3 is 15 residues long. CDR1 and CDR2 from the germline V gene are LNHDA and SQIVND (reference sequence). Trimming took 1 base from V and 3 from J, leaving 12 bases between them. Complete variable domain (other parts from reference TRBV19 and TRBJ1-1): DGGITQSPKYLFRKEGQNVTLSCEQNLNHDAMYWYRQDPGQGLRLIYYSQIVNDFQKGDIAEGYSVSREKKESFPLTVTSAQKNPTAFYLCASSIARGLDTEAFFGQGTRLTVV.

The table lists this clone with a few counts. The V call is TRBV4-3, the J call TRBJ2-7, with D hard to call. The germline V gene has CDR1 LGHNA and CDR2 YSLEER. This CDR3 spans 14 amino acids. The V gene lost 0 bases and the J gene lost 3 bases, with 9 bases spanning the gap. The CDR3 region is CASSQDIASYEQYF. As DNA, the CDR3 is TGCGCCAGCAGCCAAGATATCGCCAGCTACGAGCAGTACTTC.

The chain uses TRBV6-1 and TRBJ2-7; a weak D match, TRBD1 (6 bases). This CDR3 has 14 residues. Trimming shortened V by 3 bases and J by 1 base, and 10 bases separated the two germline ends. CDR1 MNHNS and CDR2 SASEGT come from the germline V gene. The CDR3 here is CASSDKQGSYEQYF. CDR3 bases: TGTGCCAGCAGTGACAAACAGGGTTCCTACGAGCAGTACTTC.

With regard to this clone: The junction and the germline gene differ at one end; a read error may be behind it. V and J are TRBV7-9 and TRBJ2-7; D may be TRBD2 (7 bases). The length of the CDR3 is 12 residues. Germline lookup yields CDR1 SEHNR and CDR2 FQNEAQ (reference sequence). In DNA, the CDR3 is TGTTCCAGCGGGGCCAGGGGCTACGAGCAGTACTTC. Translated: CSSGARGYEQYF.

The V and J genes are TRBV27 and TRBJ2-7; weak D call: TRBD2 (5 bases). The germline V gene has CDR1 MNHEY and CDR2 SMNVEV (reference sequence). V gave up 3 bases and J gave up 4 bases, with 13 bases separating them. The CDR3 has 14 amino acids. The DNA for the CDR3 is TGTGCCAGCAGTTTGATGGGAGTAGTTTACGAGCAGTACTTC. This encodes CASSLMGVVYEQYF.

This clone was detected only a few times. The chain is built from TRBV7-8 and TRBJ1-1; a weak D match, TRBD1 (6 bases). V lost 1 base and J lost 1, with 16 bases in between. The germline CDR1 and CDR2 sequences are SGHVS and FQNEAQ. CDR3 length: 17 residues. CDR3 nucleotide sequence: TGTGCCAGCAGCTTAGATCAGGGGCAATGGGGGAACACTGAAGCTTTCTTT. This gives the protein CASSLDQGQWGNTEAFF.

This chain links TRBV2 with TRBJ2-5; 10 bases line up with TRBD1. The V segment lost 5 bases and the J segment 5 bases; nucleotides outside the gene matches: 8. Germline assignment: CDR1 SNHLY and CDR2 FYNNEI. The CDR3 has 15 residues. The CDR3: CASSRQGASGETQYF. CDR3 DNA: TGTGCCAGCAGTCGACAGGGGGCCAGCGGGGAGACCCAGTACTTC.

This chain joins TRBV4-3 and TRBJ2-7; 8 positions agree with TRBD2. Unmatched junction bases numbered 18, after V lost 2 bases and J lost 3 bases. The CDR3 contains 19 residues. The germline V gene encodes CDR1 LGHNA and CDR2 YSLEER. The CDR3 DNA follows: TGCGCCAGCAGCCAAACCGGGACTAGGACCTTCCCTCACTACTACGAGCAGTACTTC. Its translation is CASSQTGTRTFPHYYEQYF.

This chain connects TRBV6-6 to TRBJ2-5; 10 nucleotides align to TRBD1. Germline V gives CDR1 MNHNY, CDR2 SVGAGI (reference sequence). Trimming at V came to 0 bases and at J to 4 bases, leaving 2 bases not matched to a gene. This CDR3 has 15 residues. CDR3 residues: CASSYSRDRGETQYF. As DNA, the CDR3 is TGTGCCAGCAGTTACTCGAGGGACAGGGGAGAGACCCAGTACTTC.

Concerning this clone: One end of the junction does not line up with germline, which may come from a read error. The chain carries TRBV6-4 and TRBJ1-1, with 9 bases fitting TRBD1. CDR3 size: 15 residues. Per the germline V gene, CDR1 is MRHNA and CDR2 is SNTAGT. The CDR3 loop reads CAGSEGTGIDTEAFF. DNA of the CDR3: TGTGCCGGCAGTGAAGGGACAGGGATAGACACTGAAGCTTTCTTT.

This chain joins TRBV28 and TRBJ2-1, with 8 bases fitting TRBD1. CDR1 and CDR2 from the germline V gene are MDHEN and SYDVKM. This CDR3 spans 12 amino acids. Trimming took 4 bases from V and 12 from J; bases not matched to a gene: 5. CDR3 DNA: TGTGCCAGCAGTTGGACAGGGATACTGCAGTTCTTC. Protein product: CASSWTGILQFF.

The V and J genes are TRBV27 and TRBJ2-5, with 10 bases lining up with TRBD2. CDR1 is MNHEY, CDR2 SMNVEV, per germline (reference sequence). V gave up 6 bases and J gave up 7 bases; unmatched junction bases: 14. This CDR3 has 16 amino acids. DNA of the CDR3: TGTGCCAGCAGATTCCGAACTAGCGGGGCTATGGGGACCCAGTACTTC. It yields the protein CASRFRTSGAMGTQYF.